The 23 T cell receptor beta chains reported below all come from one sample, sequenced in a study of cytomegalovirus exposure and HLA in healthy donors. With 60 Vbeta and 13 Jbeta primers, the PCR was carried out. Sequencing was performed with immunoSEQ multiplex PCR; in TCRdb, only in-frame clones are kept and a portion is missing. The top ten hold 1.6% of the sample, which has about 190,000 clones, roughly 79% seen once. Sample: PBMCs. The receptor source for this set is a woman aged 18 to 35 in good health and CMV-seronegative.

V and J are TRBV7-2 and TRBJ1-5; the D is unclear. The CDR3 runs 16 residues. Trimming cost V 5 bases and J 5 bases, with 19 bases left between them. The V gene's germline CDR1 is SGHTA and CDR2 FQGNSA. The CDR3 reads CASSKLGEGFDQPQHF. DNA for the CDR3: TGTGCCAGCAGCAAACTCGGGGAAGGGTTCGATCAGCCCCAGCATTTT.

The chain is built from TRBV7-2 and TRBJ2-5, with D tentatively TRBD1 (5 bases). V gave up 2 bases and J gave up 1 base, with 8 bases separating them. This CDR3 has 14 amino acids. Germline CDR1 reads SGHTA; CDR2 reads FQGNSA. The CDR3 spells CASSLMTAQETQYF. CDR3 nucleotide sequence: TGTGCCAGCAGCTTAATGACAGCCCAAGAGACCCAGTACTTC.

The chain recombines TRBV30 with TRBJ1-5, with 8 nucleotides matching TRBD1. The V gene end was trimmed by 8 bases and the J gene end by 4 bases; junction bases not matched to a gene: 13. Germline CDR1 and CDR2: GTSNPN and SVGIG (reference sequence). CDR3 length: 15 amino acids. The CDR3 coding sequence is TGTGCCCGAAGGGCAGGGGGCCTTTGGAATCAGCCCCAGCATTTT. Protein: CARRAGGLWNQPQHF.

CDR3: CASRTGGIGGELFF. CDR3 coding DNA: TGTGCCTCCCGGACAGGGGGCATCGGCGGGGAGCTGTTTTTT. The chain joins TRBV6-1 to TRBJ2-2; TRBD1 aligns across 11 bases. Germline values: CDR1 MNHNS, CDR2 SASEGT. V shed 11 bases, J shed 7 bases, and the junction held 9 bases outside the gene matches. This CDR3 has 14 amino acids.

The chain joins TRBV25-1 to TRBJ2-7, with D possibly TRBD2 on 5 matching bases. The germline CDR1 and CDR2 sequences are MGHDK and SYGVNS. This CDR3 has 13 residues. The ends were cut back, 3 bases at V and 6 bases at J, with 12 bases in the middle. This chain's CDR3 is CASSDHSRGEQYF. In DNA, the CDR3 is TGTGCCAGCAGTGATCACAGCCGGGGCGAGCAGTACTTC.

The chain uses TRBV25-1 and TRBJ2-1; 10 positions agree with TRBD2. Per germline, CDR1 MGHDK and CDR2 SYGVNS. This CDR3 comprises 16 residues. J gave up 4 bases and V 3 bases, and 6 bases lay outside the gene matches. This CDR3 is CASSDSSSGGYNEQFF. The CDR3 DNA sequence: TGTGCCAGCAGTGATTCGTCTAGCGGGGGATACAATGAGCAGTTCTTC. The variable domain in full, completed from reference TRBV25-1 and TRBJ2-1, reads EADIYQTPRYLVIGTGKKITLECSQTMGHDKMYWYQQDPGMELHLIHYSYGVNSTEKGDLSSESTVSRIRTEHFPLTLESARPSHTSQYLCASSDSSSGGYNEQFFGPGTRLTVL.

This chain uses TRBV7-9 with TRBJ2-7, with 8 bases that match TRBD1. The length of the CDR3 is 14 residues. The germline CDR1 and CDR2 sequences are SEHNR and FQNEAQ (reference sequence). The J segment lost 6 bases and the V segment lost 4 bases, leaving 8 bases of the junction unmatched. CDR3 nucleotides: TGTGCCAGCAGCTCGGACAGGGAACAAGGCGAGCAGTACTTC. This codes for CASSSDREQGEQYF.

The chain links TRBV14 to TRBJ1-2; tentatively, D is TRBD1 (6 bases). In germline, CDR1 is SGHDN, CDR2 FVKESK. The V gene lost 1 base and the J gene lost 5 bases, with 11 bases spanning the gap. CDR3 length: 14 amino acids. The CDR3 region has the DNA TGTGCCAGCAGCCAAGTATCAGGGGAGTATGGCTACACCTTC. It specifies CASSQVSGEYGYTF.

The chain recombines TRBV2 with TRBJ2-3; 7 bases line up with TRBD2. Germline V gene data show CDR1 as SNHLY and CDR2 as FYNNEI. V gave up 8 bases and J gave up 3 bases; unmatched junction bases: 17. The CDR3 is made up of 17 amino acids. For the CDR3, the DNA is TGTGCCAGCGGCCTGCGATCGGTGGGAGGGCCAACAGATACGCAGTATTTT. Translating it yields CASGLRSVGGPTDTQYF.

The chain combines TRBV2 with TRBJ2-1; 14 bases map to TRBD2. The V gene's germline CDR1 is SNHLY and CDR2 FYNNEI. V shed 9 bases, J shed 5 bases, and the junction held 0 bases outside the gene matches. The CDR3 loop spans 13 amino acids. CDR3 nucleotides: TGTGCCAGGGGACTAGCGGGGGACAATGAGCAGTTCTTC. This sequence encodes CARGLAGDNEQFF. The full variable domain, rest sourced from reference TRBV2 and TRBJ2-1, is EPEVTQTPSHQVTQMGQEVILRCVPISNHLYFYWYRQILGQKVEFLVSFYNNEISEKSEIFDDQFSVERPDGSNFTLKIRSTKLEDSAMYFCARGLAGDNEQFFGPGTRLTVL.

The chain carries TRBV25-1 and TRBJ1-5; 9 positions agree with TRBD1. Germline values: CDR1 MGHDK, CDR2 SYGVNS. This CDR3 is built from 14 residues. With V trimmed by 4 bases and J by 4 bases, 2 bases remained unmatched. In DNA, the CDR3 is TGTGCCAGCAGTGGACAGGGGGAGAATCAGCCCCAGCATTTT. It specifies CASSGQGENQPQHF. The variable domain in full, completed from reference TRBV25-1 and TRBJ1-5, reads EADIYQTPRYLVIGTGKKITLECSQTMGHDKMYWYQQDPGMELHLIHYSYGVNSTEKGDLSSESTVSRIRTEHFPLTLESARPSHTSQYLCASSGQGENQPQHFGDGTRLSIL.

For this clone: The junction departs from the called germline gene at one end, perhaps through a read error. Other DNA sequences of this sample code for an identical CDR3. This chain connects TRBV29-1 to TRBJ1-1; D is unresolved. CDR1 and CDR2 from the germline V gene are SQVTM and ANQGSEA. CDR3 length: 13 amino acids. The CDR3 DNA follows: TGCAGCGTTGAAGGGGCCAGCAACACTGAGGCTTTCTTT. Protein: CSVEGASNTEAFF. The whole variable domain, remainder taken from reference TRBV29-1 and TRBJ1-1, is SAVISQKPSRDICQRGTSLTIQCQVDSQVTMMFWYRQQPGQSLTLIATANQGSEATYESGFVIDKFPISRPNLTFSTLTVSNMSPEDSSIYLCSVEGASNTEAFFGQGTRLTVV.

The chain links TRBV13 to TRBJ1-1, with D maybe TRBD1 (5 bases). V was cut by 5 bases and J by 0 bases, with 13 bases left in between. This CDR3 has 15 amino acids. Germline CDR1 and CDR2: PRHDT and FYEKMQ (reference sequence). The CDR3 protein is CASSDTGGMNTEAFF. CDR3 coding DNA: TGTGCCAGCAGCGATACTGGGGGGATGAACACTGAAGCTTTCTTT.

The J gene is TRBJ1-4, the V gene TRBV27, with D unclear. Trimming left V 1 base short and J 7 bases short, with 13 bases between. The CDR3 extends over 15 amino acids. Germline V CDR1 and CDR2: MNHEY, SMNVEV (reference sequence). CDR3 coding DNA: TGTGCCAGCAGTTTATTCCCAGCCAGAGGTGAAAAACTGTTTTTT. Its protein is CASSLFPARGEKLFF.

The rearrangement links TRBV5-4 to TRBJ1-3; possibly TRBD1 for D (5 bases). The CDR3 spans 16 residues. V shed 0 bases and J shed 0 bases, with 10 bases lying between them. Germline lookup yields CDR1 SGHNT and CDR2 YYREEE (reference sequence). For the CDR3, the DNA is TGTGCCAGCAGCTTGGCGGCAGGGCGCTCTGGAAACACCATATATTTT. The encoded protein is CASSLAAGRSGNTIYF.

J is TRBJ1-6 and V is TRBV2; 7 nucleotides line up with TRBD1. Germline V CDR1 and CDR2: SNHLY, FYNNEI. The CDR3 has 16 amino acids. Trimming removed 7 bases from V and 8 bases from J; junction bases left unmatched: 14. CDR3 sequence: CASTDGTVRGDSPLHF. The CDR3 DNA follows: TGTGCCAGCACCGACGGGACAGTAAGAGGGGATTCACCCCTCCACTTT.

The chain has TRBV2 and TRBJ2-3, with a weak D call TRBD1 (6 bases). CDR1 is SNHLY, CDR2 FYNNEI, per germline. CDR3 length: 13 residues. Trimming shortened V by 8 bases and J by 3 bases, and 12 bases separated the two germline ends. In DNA, the CDR3 is TGTGCCAGCGGTTTTAGGGGGACAGATACGCAGTATTTT. This sequence encodes CASGFRGTDTQYF.

The V call is TRBV4-2, the J call TRBJ2-5; D is perhaps TRBD2 (5 bases). Germline CDR1 LGHNA, CDR2 YNFKEQ. Trimming removed 1 base from V and 5 bases from J, with 8 bases in between. The CDR3 sequence is 13 residues long. CDR3 amino acids: CASSQAGTETQYF. The CDR3 coding sequence is TGTGCCAGCAGCCAAGCGGGAACGGAGACCCAGTACTTC.

On this clone: The junction departs from the called germline gene at one end, perhaps through a read error. The V gene is TRBV7-9, the J gene TRBJ2-7, with 9 bases matching TRBD2. Germline assignment: CDR1 SEHNR and CDR2 FQNEAQ (reference sequence). The CDR3 loop spans 13 amino acids. Here the CDR3 DNA reads TGTTCCAGCATTGGACTAGCGTCCTACGAGCAGTACTTC. This translates into CSSIGLASYEQYF. The full variable domain, with the rest looked up from reference TRBV7-9 and TRBJ2-7, is DTGVSQNPRHKITKRGQNVTFRCDPISEHNRLYWYRQTLGQGPEFLTYFQNEAQLEKSRLLSDRFSAERPKGSFSTLEIQRTEQGDSAMYLCSSIGLASYEQYFGPGTRLTVT.

This rearrangement joins TRBV4-2 to TRBJ1-1, with unresolved D. This CDR3 has 15 residues. Germline V gene sequence: CDR1 LGHNA, CDR2 YNFKEQ. V was clipped by 0 bases and J by 1 base, with 9 bases between them. The CDR3 DNA sequence: TGTGCCAGCAGCCAAGACCACGCAGGGAACACTGAAGCTTTCTTT. Translating it yields CASSQDHAGNTEAFF.

The rearrangement joins TRBV6-5 to TRBJ2-5, with D possibly TRBD1 on 6 matching bases. Between the trimmed V and J ends, which lost 9 bases and 0 bases, there was a span of 8 bases. CDR1 and CDR2 (germline): MNHEY, SVGAGI. The CDR3 is made up of 12 amino acids. Here the CDR3 reads CASRDNQETQYF. The CDR3 bases are TGTGCCAGTCGGGACAACCAAGAGACCCAGTACTTC.

V usage is TRBV6-5 and J usage is TRBJ1-1, with a tentative D call TRBD1 (6 bases). This CDR3 comprises 13 residues. Germline V gives CDR1 MNHEY, CDR2 SVGAGI. V lost 6 bases and J lost 1, with 9 bases in between. CDR3 DNA sequence: TGTGCCAGCAGGACGACAGGGAACACTGAAGCTTTCTTT. Translation: CASRTTGNTEAFF.

The rearrangement links TRBV5-1 to TRBJ1-1; 12 positions agree with TRBD1. CDR3 length: 17 residues. Trimming removed 3 bases from V and 2 bases from J; junction bases left unmatched: 8. Germline values: CDR1 SGHRS, CDR2 YFSETQ. The CDR3 protein is CASSYGTGGARNTEAFF. The CDR3, as DNA: TGCGCCAGCAGCTATGGGACAGGGGGCGCCCGAAACACTGAAGCTTTCTTT.